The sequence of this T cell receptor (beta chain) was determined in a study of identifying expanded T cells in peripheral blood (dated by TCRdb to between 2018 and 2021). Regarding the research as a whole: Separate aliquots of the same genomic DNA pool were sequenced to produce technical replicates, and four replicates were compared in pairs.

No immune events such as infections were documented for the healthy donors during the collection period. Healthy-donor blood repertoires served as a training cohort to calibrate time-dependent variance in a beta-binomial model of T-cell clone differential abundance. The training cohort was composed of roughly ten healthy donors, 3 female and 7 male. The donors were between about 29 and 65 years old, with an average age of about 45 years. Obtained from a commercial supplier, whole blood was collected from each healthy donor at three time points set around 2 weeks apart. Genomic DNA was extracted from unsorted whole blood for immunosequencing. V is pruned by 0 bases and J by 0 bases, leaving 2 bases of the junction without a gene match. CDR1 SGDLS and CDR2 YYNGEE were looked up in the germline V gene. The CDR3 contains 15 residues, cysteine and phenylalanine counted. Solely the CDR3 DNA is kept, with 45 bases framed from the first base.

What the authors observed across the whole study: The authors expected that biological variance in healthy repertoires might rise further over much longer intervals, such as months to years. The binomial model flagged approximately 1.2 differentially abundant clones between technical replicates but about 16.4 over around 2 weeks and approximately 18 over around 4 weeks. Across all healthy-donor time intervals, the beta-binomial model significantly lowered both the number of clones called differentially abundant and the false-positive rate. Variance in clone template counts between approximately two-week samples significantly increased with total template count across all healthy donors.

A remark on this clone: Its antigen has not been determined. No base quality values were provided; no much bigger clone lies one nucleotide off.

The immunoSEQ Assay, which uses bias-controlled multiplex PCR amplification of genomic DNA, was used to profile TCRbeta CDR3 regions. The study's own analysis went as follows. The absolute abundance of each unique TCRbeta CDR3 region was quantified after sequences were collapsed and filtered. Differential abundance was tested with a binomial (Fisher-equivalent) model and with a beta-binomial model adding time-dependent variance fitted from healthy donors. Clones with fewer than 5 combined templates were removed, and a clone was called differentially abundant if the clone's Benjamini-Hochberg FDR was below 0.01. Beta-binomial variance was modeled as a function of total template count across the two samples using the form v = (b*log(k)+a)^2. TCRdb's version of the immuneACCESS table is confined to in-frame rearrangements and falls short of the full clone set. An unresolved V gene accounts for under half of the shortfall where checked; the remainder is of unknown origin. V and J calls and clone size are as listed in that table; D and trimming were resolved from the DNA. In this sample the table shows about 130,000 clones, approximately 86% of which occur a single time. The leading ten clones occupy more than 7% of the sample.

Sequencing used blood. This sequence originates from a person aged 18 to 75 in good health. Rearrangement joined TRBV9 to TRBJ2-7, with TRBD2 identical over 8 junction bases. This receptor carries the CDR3 CASSVELADSYEQYF. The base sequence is TGTGCCAGCAGCGTAGAACTAGCGGACTCCTACGAGCAGTACTTC.